This T cell receptor beta chain was observed in a study of control samples from healthy donors and cancer patients. The ends were cut back, 0 bases at V and 0 bases at J, with 11 bases in the middle. The germline gives CDR1 SGHNT, CDR2 YYREEE (reference sequence). The CDR3 runs 16 residues. The table came from immunoSEQ multiplex PCR; TCRdb's copy has only in-frame clones and leaves some out. The table lists roughly 43,000 clones, 87% of them singletons. Sequenced input: PBMCs. This TCR came from an older woman with lung cancer. This rearrangement joins TRBV5-4 to TRBJ2-3; tentatively, D is TRBD1 (5 bases). CDR3 DNA: TGTGCCAGCAGCTTGGAGGGGCGGCCTAGCACAGATACGCAGTATTTT. It specifies CASSLEGRPSTDTQYF. The full variable domain, in which reference TRBV5-4 and TRBJ2-3 provide the parts outside the CDR3, is ETGVTQSPTHLIKTRGQQVTLRCSSQSGHNTVSWYQQALGQGPQFIFQYYREEENGRGNFPPRFSGLQFPNYSSELNVNALELDDSALYLCASSLEGRPSTDTQYFGPGTRLTVL.